Below, 25 T cell receptor beta chains from the same sample are listed, as sequenced in a study of blood T cell repertoires in COVID-19 (dated by TCRdb to 2020 to 2021). The library was prepared using the immunoSEQ multiplex PCR assay. Drawn from immuneACCESS, this table holds only the in-frame rearrangements with V and J called that TCRdb kept. Clones are partly lost; checked studies trace under half to an unresolved V gene and leave the rest unexplained. The sample table contains about 160,000 clones; only one count was recorded for less than 85% of them. The ten biggest clones cover 15% to 20% of the sample. What was sequenced was PBMCs or T cells enriched from blood (not recorded which). These receptors were collected from a man between 60 and 75 years old who had recovered from COVID-19.

This rearrangement joins TRBV11-2 to TRBJ2-5; the D gene is possibly TRBD1 (5 bases). Deletions cut 2 bases from V and 6 bases from J, with 10 bases between. CDR1 is SGHAT and CDR2 is FQNNGV in the germline V gene. The CDR3 has 13 amino acids. CDR3 DNA sequence: TGTGCCAGCAGCTTACCGGACACACAGACCCAGTACTTC. It encodes CASSLPDTQTQYF.

This sequence joins TRBV4-1 and TRBJ2-6; a possible D gene is TRBD2 (5 bases). V lost 2 bases and J lost 0, with 8 bases in between. Germline V gene sequence: CDR1 MGHRA, CDR2 YSYEKL. This CDR3 has 16 amino acids. CDR3 region: CASSQPEGSGANVLTF. The DNA of the CDR3 is TGCGCCAGCAGCCAACCTGAGGGCTCTGGGGCCAACGTCCTGACTTTC.

This chain links TRBV7-2 with TRBJ2-2; TRBD2 aligns across 11 bases. This CDR3 region has 15 residues. Per the germline V gene, CDR1 is SGHTA and CDR2 is FQGNSA. Germline trimming cut 5 bases from V and 4 bases from J; bases unmatched to any gene: 3. DNA of the CDR3: TGTGCCAGCAGCCAAACTAGCGGGGGCACCGGGGAGCTGTTTTTT. Its protein product is CASSQTSGGTGELFF.

CDR3 nucleotides: TGTGCCAGCAGCCAAGAAGGCGGCCAAAACATTCAGTACTTC. This sequence encodes CASSQEGGQNIQYF. The genes are TRBV14 and TRBJ2-4; D is ambiguous. Between the trimmed V and J ends, which lost 0 bases and 5 bases, there was a span of 8 bases. This CDR3 has 14 residues. Germline V gene lookup returns CDR1 SGHDN and CDR2 FVKESK. The full variable domain, in which reference TRBV14 and TRBJ2-4 provide the parts outside the CDR3, is EAGVTQFPSHSVIEKGQTVTLRCDPISGHDNLYWYRRVMGKEIKFLLHFVKESKQDESGMPNNRFLAERTGGTYSTLKVQPAELEDSGVYFCASSQEGGQNIQYFGAGTRLSVL.

V gene TRBV21-1 combines with J gene TRBJ2-5; the listed D gene, TRBD1, was not tested against the DNA. TRBV21-1 is noted as a pseudogene. This CDR3 is 15 amino acids long. In DNA, the CDR3 is TGTGCCAGCAGCAAAGAAGGTCTGGGCAAGAGAACCCAGTACTTC. This encodes CASSKEGLGKRTQYF.

The rearrangement links TRBV11-2 to TRBJ2-7; no firm D call. CDR3 length: 13 residues. Germline-derived CDR1 and CDR2 are SGHAT and FQNNGV. Trimming pared 3 bases from V and 2 bases from J, leaving 8 bases between. The CDR3 here is CASSFTTAYEQYF. CDR3 DNA sequence: TGTGCCAGCAGCTTTACCACGGCCTACGAGCAGTACTTC.

The V call is TRBV29-1, the J call TRBJ1-1; D perhaps matches TRBD1 (5 bases). The CDR3 sequence is 14 residues long. CDR1 is SQVTM, CDR2 ANQGSEA, per germline. Trimming shortened V by 4 bases and J by 8 bases, and 20 bases separated the two germline ends. CDR3 coding DNA: TGCAGCGTTGGTGTCGGGGGATCTTCCCCCGAAGCTTTCTTT. Its translation is CSVGVGGSSPEAFF. Complete variable domain (other parts from reference TRBV29-1 and TRBJ1-1): SAVISQKPSRDICQRGTSLTIQCQVDSQVTMMFWYRQQPGQSLTLIATANQGSEATYESGFVIDKFPISRPNLTFSTLTVSNMSPEDSSIYLCSVGVGGSSPEAFFGQGTRLTVV.

The chain combines TRBV7-2 with TRBJ2-3, with 14 positions matching TRBD2. The trim removed 4 bases at V and 5 bases at J, leaving 8 bases unmatched. This CDR3 is built from 17 residues. CDR1 and CDR2 from the germline V gene are SGHTA and FQGNSA. The chain's CDR3 is CASSSNPGLAGEDTQYF. CDR3 coding DNA: TGTGCCAGCAGCTCAAACCCGGGACTAGCGGGAGAAGATACGCAGTATTTT.

The chain links TRBV7-2 to TRBJ1-4; D perhaps matches TRBD1 (5 bases). This CDR3 contains 18 residues. The germline V and J ends were trimmed by 2 bases and 8 bases, with 24 bases remaining between them. The germline V gene has CDR1 SGHTA and CDR2 FQGNSA. The CDR3 DNA reads as TGTGCCAGCAGCTTATCGGTTTTGGCAGGGCGCGGTGGGGAAAAACTGTTTTTT. Translating it yields CASSLSVLAGRGGEKLFF.

The chain uses TRBV7-9 and TRBJ1-1; D unresolved. Germline CDR1 reads SEHNR; CDR2 reads FQNEAQ (reference sequence). The CDR3 is 14 amino acids. Trimming removed 1 base from V and 8 bases from J, with 14 bases in between. CDR3 bases: TGTGCCAGCAGCTTAGAACAGTCTATGGGCGAAGCTTTCTTT. Protein product: CASSLEQSMGEAFF.

The J gene is TRBJ1-5, the V gene TRBV19; 9 bases match TRBD1. Germline lookup yields CDR1 LNHDA and CDR2 SQIVND (reference sequence). V shed 6 bases, J shed 0 bases, and the junction held 9 bases outside the gene matches. The CDR3 is made up of 17 amino acids. CDR3 in amino acids: CASSDRGGQLSNQPQHF. The CDR3 coding sequence is TGTGCCAGTAGCGACAGGGGGGGTCAACTTAGCAATCAGCCCCAGCATTTT. Drawing the rest from reference TRBV19 and TRBJ1-5, the complete variable domain is DGGITQSPKYLFRKEGQNVTLSCEQNLNHDAMYWYRQDPGQGLRLIYYSQIVNDFQKGDIAEGYSVSREKKESFPLTVTSAQKNPTAFYLCASSDRGGQLSNQPQHFGDGTRLSIL.

The chain is built from TRBV5-4 and TRBJ2-5; D is possibly TRBD2 (5 bases). Germline V gene data show CDR1 as SGHNT and CDR2 as YYREEE (reference sequence). Trimming cost V 0 bases and J 3 bases, with 15 bases left between them. The CDR3 length is 16 residues. The CDR3 region has the DNA TGTGCCAGCAGCTTGGGACCCGCTCGGGGTGAAGAGACCCAGTACTTC. Encoded protein: CASSLGPARGEETQYF.

This clone is a singleton in its sample. The rearrangement uses TRBV6-1 and TRBJ1-5; D is possibly TRBD1 (6 bases). The CDR3 loop spans 12 amino acids. V lost 8 bases, J lost 5 bases, and 10 bases lay in between. CDR1 is MNHNS, CDR2 SASEGT, per germline. CDR3 in DNA: TGTGCCAGCCGTGGGGGCGATCAGCCCCAGCATTTT. Translating it yields CASRGGDQPQHF.

The chain has TRBV7-2 and TRBJ2-1; 7 bases agree with TRBD2. With V trimmed by 5 bases and J by 7 bases, 8 bases remained unmatched. The CDR3 totals 14 residues. Germline V CDR1 and CDR2: SGHTA, FQGNSA. The CDR3 sequence is CASSPGRENNEQFF. CDR3 nucleotide sequence: TGTGCCAGCAGCCCAGGGCGGGAGAATAATGAGCAGTTCTTC.

V gene TRBV29-1 combines with J gene TRBJ2-2; 16 bases fit TRBD2. The CDR3 loop spans 16 amino acids. Trimming at V came to 6 bases and at J to 7 bases, leaving 8 bases not matched to a gene. CDR1 is SQVTM, CDR2 ANQGSEA, per germline. CDR3 protein: CSVSGTSGRAGGELFF. The CDR3 DNA sequence: TGCAGCGTGTCCGGGACTAGCGGGAGGGCCGGCGGGGAGCTGTTTTTT.

The chain has TRBV29-1 and TRBJ2-3; 8 bases agree with TRBD1. Germline V lookup: CDR1 SQVTM, CDR2 ANQGSEA. The CDR3 extends over 13 amino acids. Germline trimming cut 7 bases from V and 3 bases from J; bases unmatched to any gene: 6. The CDR3 sequence is CSAGDRGTDTQYF. CDR3 in DNA: TGCAGCGCGGGAGACAGGGGTACAGATACGCAGTATTTT.

The J gene is TRBJ2-2, the V gene TRBV7-3; TRBD1 matches at 9 bases. With 5 bases clipped from V and 3 bases from J, the junction kept 4 bases outside the gene matches. The CDR3 length is 15 residues. The germline gives CDR1 SGHTA, CDR2 FQGTGA. The chain's CDR3 is CASSLTGGHTGELFF. CDR3 DNA: TGTGCCAGCAGCCTCACAGGGGGCCACACCGGGGAGCTGTTTTTT.

The rearrangement joins TRBV3-1 (or the pseudogene TRBV3-2) to TRBJ1-1; 8 bases are shared with TRBD1. This CDR3 contains 14 residues. Trimming removed 3 bases from V and 4 bases from J; junction bases left unmatched: 4. CDR1 and CDR2 from the germline V gene are LGHDT and YNNKEL (reference sequence). Written as DNA, the CDR3 is TGTGCCAGCAGCCACCTCACAGGGGGCACTGAAGCTTTCTTT. This encodes CASSHLTGGTEAFF.

CDR3 amino acids: CASSLTTQGNTIYF. CDR3 nucleotide sequence: TGCGCCAGCAGCTTGACGACCCAGGGGAACACCATATATTTT. The rearrangement links TRBV5-1 to TRBJ1-3, with D possibly TRBD1 on 6 matching bases. Germline-derived CDR1 and CDR2 are SGHRS and YFSETQ. V dropped 1 base and J dropped 7 bases, with 12 bases sitting between them. The CDR3 is 14 residues long.

The chain uses TRBV21-1 and TRBJ1-1. TRBV21-1 is a known pseudogene. The CDR3 runs 12 residues. The DNA of the CDR3 is TGTGCCACCCCTCGAGGGAGTATTGAAGCTTTCTTT. Protein sequence: CATPRGSIEAFF.

The chain uses TRBV3-1 (or the pseudogene TRBV3-2) and TRBJ2-3; 7 bases are shared with TRBD1. The V segment lost 2 bases and the J segment 1 base; nucleotides outside the gene matches: 6. The germline V gene has CDR1 LGHDT and CDR2 YNNKEL (reference sequence). The CDR3 spans 16 residues. The DNA of the CDR3 is TGTGCCAGCAGCCAACCTAATACAGGGGGCACAGATACGCAGTATTTT. It codes for CASSQPNTGGTDTQYF.

This clone was observed many times. The chain is built from TRBV19 and TRBJ1-5; 7 nucleotides match TRBD1. The germline CDR1 and CDR2 sequences are LNHDA and SQIVND (reference sequence). The CDR3 runs to 14 residues. V shed 6 bases, J shed 1 base, and the junction held 3 bases outside the gene matches. The CDR3 region has the DNA TGTGCCAGTAGGGACAGGAGGAGCAATCAGCCCCAGCATTTT. Its protein product is CASRDRRSNQPQHF.

This chain uses TRBV4-1 with TRBJ2-3, with TRBD2 matching 7 bases. This CDR3 comprises 16 residues. Germline V gene data show CDR1 as MGHRA and CDR2 as YSYEKL. Losses at the gene ends were 4 bases for V and 4 bases for J; bases not matched to a gene: 11. CDR3 protein: CASSPVGEGGADTQYF. CDR3 nucleotides: TGCGCCAGCAGCCCCGTGGGGGAGGGTGGGGCAGATACGCAGTATTTT.

The V call is TRBV5-1, the J call TRBJ1-2; D is uncertain. With 0 bases removed from V and 9 bases from J, the gap between germline ends came to 9 bases. The CDR3 runs to 12 residues. Per germline, CDR1 SGHRS and CDR2 YFSETQ. The CDR3 sequence is CASSLDRNRYTF. The CDR3 nucleotides are TGCGCCAGCAGCTTGGACAGAAACCGCTACACCTTC.

This chain links TRBV12-3 or TRBV12-4 with TRBJ1-3, with D hard to call. CDR3 size: 13 residues. Trimming removed 3 bases at V and 7 bases at J, with 10 bases between. CDR3 nucleotide sequence: TGTGCCAGCAGTTTTGATGAGAGGAACACCATATATTTT. Encoded protein: CASSFDERNTIYF.